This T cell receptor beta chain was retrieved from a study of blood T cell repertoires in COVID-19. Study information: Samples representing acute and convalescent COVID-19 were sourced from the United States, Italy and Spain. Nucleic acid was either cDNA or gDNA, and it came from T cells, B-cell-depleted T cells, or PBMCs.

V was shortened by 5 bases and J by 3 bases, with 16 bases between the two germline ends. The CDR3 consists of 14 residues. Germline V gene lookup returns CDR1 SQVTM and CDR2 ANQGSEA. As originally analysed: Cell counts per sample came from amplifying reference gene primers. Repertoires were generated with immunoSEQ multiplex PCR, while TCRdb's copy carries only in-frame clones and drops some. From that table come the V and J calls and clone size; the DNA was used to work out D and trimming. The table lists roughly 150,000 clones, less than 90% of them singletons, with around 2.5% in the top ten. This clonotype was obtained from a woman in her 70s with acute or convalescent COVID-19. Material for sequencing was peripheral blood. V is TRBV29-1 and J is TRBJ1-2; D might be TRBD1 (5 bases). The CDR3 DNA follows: TGCAGCGTTCTCCCCGTCCAGGGTCACTATGGCTACACCTTC. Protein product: CSVLPVQGHYGYTF.